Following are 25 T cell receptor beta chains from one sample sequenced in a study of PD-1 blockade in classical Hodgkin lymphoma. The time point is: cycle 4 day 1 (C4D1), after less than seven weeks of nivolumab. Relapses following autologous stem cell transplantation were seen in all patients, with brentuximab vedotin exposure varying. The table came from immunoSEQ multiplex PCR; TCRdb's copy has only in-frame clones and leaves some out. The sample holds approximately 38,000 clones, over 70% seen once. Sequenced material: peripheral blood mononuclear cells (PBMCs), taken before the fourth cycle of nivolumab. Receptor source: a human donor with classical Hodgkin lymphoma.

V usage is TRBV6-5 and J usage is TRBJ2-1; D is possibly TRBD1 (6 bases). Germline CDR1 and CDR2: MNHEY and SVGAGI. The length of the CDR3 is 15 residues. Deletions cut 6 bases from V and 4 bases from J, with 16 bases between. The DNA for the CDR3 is TGTGCCAGCAGCCCCGGACAGAGACCGTACAATGAGCAGTTCTTC. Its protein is CASSPGQRPYNEQFF.

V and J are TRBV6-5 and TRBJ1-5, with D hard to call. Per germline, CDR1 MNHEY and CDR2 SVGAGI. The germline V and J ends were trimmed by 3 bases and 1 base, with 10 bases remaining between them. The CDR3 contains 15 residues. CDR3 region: CASSYTGGSNQPQHF. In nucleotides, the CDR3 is TGTGCCAGCAGTTATACCGGCGGGAGCAATCAGCCCCAGCATTTT.

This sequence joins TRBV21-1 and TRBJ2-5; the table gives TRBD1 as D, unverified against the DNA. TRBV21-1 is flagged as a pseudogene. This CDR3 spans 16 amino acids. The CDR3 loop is CASSPPWGPKGETQYF. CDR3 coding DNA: TGTGCCAGCAGCCCCCCATGGGGGCCGAAGGGAGAGACCCAGTACTTC.

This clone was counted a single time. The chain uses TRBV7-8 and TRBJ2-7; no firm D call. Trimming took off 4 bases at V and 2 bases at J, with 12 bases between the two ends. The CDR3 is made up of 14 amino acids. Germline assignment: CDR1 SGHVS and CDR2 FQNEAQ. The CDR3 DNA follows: TGTGCCAGCAGCTCCCCCGGGCCAACCTACGAGCAGTACTTC. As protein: CASSSPGPTYEQYF. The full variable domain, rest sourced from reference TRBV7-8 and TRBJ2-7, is GAGVSQSPRYKVAKRGQDVALRCDPISGHVSLFWYQQALGQGPEFLTYFQNEAQLDKSGLPSDRFFAERPEGSVSTLKIQRTQQEDSAVYLCASSSPGPTYEQYFGPGTRLTVT.

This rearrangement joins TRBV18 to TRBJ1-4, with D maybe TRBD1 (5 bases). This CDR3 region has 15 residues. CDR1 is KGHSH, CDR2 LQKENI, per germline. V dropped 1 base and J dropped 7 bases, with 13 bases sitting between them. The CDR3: CASSPQQVKGEKLFF. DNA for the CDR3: TGTGCCAGCTCACCACAACAGGTTAAGGGTGAAAAACTGTTTTTT.

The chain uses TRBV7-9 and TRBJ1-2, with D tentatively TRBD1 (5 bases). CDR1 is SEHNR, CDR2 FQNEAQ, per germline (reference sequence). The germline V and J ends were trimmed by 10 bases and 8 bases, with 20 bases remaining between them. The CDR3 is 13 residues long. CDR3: CATRGAGRRGYTF. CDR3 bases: TGTGCCACCAGAGGGGCGGGGCGTAGGGGCTACACCTTC.

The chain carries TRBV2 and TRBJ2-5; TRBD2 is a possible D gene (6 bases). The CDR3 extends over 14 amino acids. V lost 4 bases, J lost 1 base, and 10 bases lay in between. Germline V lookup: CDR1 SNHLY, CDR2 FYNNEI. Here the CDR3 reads CASSAGGRQETQYF. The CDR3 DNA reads TGTGCCAGCAGTGCCGGGGGTCGCCAAGAGACCCAGTACTTC.

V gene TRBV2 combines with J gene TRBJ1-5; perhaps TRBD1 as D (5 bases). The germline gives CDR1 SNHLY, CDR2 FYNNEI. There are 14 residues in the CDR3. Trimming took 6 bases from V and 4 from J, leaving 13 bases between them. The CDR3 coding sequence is TGTGCCAGCAGAACCAAGGGGCCTAATCAGCCCCAGCATTTT. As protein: CASRTKGPNQPQHF.

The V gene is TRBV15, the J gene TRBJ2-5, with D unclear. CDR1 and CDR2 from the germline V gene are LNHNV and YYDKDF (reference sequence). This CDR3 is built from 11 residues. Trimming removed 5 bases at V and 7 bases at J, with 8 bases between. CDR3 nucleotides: TGTGCCACCAGCCCGGATTCGACCCAGTACTTC. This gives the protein CATSPDSTQYF. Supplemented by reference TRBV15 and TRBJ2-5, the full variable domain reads DAMVIQNPRYQVTQFGKPVTLSCSQTLNHNVMYWYQQKSSQAPKLLFHYYDKDFNNEADTPDNFQSRRPNTSFCFLDIRSPGLGDTAMYLCATSPDSTQYFGPGTRLLVL.

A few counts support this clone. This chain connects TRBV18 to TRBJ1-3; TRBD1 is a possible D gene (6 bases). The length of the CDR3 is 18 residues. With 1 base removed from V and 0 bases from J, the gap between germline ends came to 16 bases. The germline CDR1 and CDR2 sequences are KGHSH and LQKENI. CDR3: CASSPRGQGSHSGNTIYF. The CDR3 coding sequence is TGTGCCAGCTCACCACGGGGGCAGGGATCCCACTCTGGAAACACCATATATTTT.

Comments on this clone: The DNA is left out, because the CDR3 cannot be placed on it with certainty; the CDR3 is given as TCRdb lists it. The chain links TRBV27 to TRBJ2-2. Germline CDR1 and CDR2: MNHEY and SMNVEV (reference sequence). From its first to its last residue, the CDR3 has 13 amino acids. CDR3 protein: CASSLFGNGELFF.

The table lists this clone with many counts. CDR3 DNA sequence: TGTGCCTGGAACAGGGGTTCTGGCTACACCTTC. Translated, it gives CAWNRGSGYTF. The rearrangement links TRBV30 to TRBJ1-2; 7 positions match TRBD1. Germline assignment: CDR1 GTSNPN and CDR2 SVGIG (reference sequence). After removal of 4 bases from V and 7 bases from J, the junction contained 3 bases not matched to a gene. CDR3 length: 11 residues.

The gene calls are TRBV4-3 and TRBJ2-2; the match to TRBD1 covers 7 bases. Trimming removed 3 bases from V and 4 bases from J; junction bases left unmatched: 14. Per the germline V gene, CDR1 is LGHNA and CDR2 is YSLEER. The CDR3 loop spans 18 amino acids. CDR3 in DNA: TGCGCCAGCAGCCATCATGAGGCCGGGACAGAGTTCACCGGGGAGCTGTTTTTT. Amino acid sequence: CASSHHEAGTEFTGELFF.

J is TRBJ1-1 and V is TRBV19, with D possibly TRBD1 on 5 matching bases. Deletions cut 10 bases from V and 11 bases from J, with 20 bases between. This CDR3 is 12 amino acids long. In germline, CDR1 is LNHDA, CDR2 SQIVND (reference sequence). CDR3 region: CATDGPGGTAFF. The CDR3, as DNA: TGTGCCACCGACGGCCCGGGGGGAACGGCTTTCTTT. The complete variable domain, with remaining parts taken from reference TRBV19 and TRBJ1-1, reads DGGITQSPKYLFRKEGQNVTLSCEQNLNHDAMYWYRQDPGQGLRLIYYSQIVNDFQKGDIAEGYSVSREKKESFPLTVTSAQKNPTAFYLCATDGPGGTAFFGQGTRLTVV.

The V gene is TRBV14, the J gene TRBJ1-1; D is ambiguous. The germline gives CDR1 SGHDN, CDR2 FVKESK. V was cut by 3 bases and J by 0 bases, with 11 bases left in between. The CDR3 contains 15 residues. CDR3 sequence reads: CASSQSQIMNTEAFF. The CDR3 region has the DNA TGTGCCAGCAGCCAGAGTCAGATCATGAACACTGAAGCTTTCTTT. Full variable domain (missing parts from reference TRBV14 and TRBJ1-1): EAGVTQFPSHSVIEKGQTVTLRCDPISGHDNLYWYRRVMGKEIKFLLHFVKESKQDESGMPNNRFLAERTGGTYSTLKVQPAELEDSGVYFCASSQSQIMNTEAFFGQGTRLTVV.

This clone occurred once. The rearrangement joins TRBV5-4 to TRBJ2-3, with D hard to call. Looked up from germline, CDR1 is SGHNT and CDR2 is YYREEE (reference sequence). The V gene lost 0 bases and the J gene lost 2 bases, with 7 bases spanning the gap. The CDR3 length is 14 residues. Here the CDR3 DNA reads TGTGCCAGCAGCTTGGTGTCGTTCACAGATACGCAGTATTTT. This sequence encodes CASSLVSFTDTQYF.

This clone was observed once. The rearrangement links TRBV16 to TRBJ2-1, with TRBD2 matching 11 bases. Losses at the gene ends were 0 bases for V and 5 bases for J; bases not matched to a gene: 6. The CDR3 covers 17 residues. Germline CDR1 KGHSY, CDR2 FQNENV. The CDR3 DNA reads TGTGCCAGCAGCCAATCGGCCTCTAGCGGGGGGAACAATGAGCAGTTCTTC. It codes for CASSQSASSGGNNEQFF.

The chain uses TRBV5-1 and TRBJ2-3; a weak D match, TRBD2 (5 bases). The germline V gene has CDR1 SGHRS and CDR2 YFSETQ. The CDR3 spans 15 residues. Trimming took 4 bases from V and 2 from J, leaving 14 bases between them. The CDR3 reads CASSPVAGSTDTQYF. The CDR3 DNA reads TGCGCCAGCAGCCCCGTCGCGGGCTCCACAGATACGCAGTATTTT.

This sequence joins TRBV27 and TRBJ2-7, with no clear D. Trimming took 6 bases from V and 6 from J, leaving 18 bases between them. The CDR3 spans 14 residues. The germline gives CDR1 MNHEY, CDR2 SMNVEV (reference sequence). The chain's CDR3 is CASSPTPGGAEQYF. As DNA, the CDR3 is TGTGCCAGCAGCCCAACGCCAGGCGGCGCCGAGCAGTACTTC.

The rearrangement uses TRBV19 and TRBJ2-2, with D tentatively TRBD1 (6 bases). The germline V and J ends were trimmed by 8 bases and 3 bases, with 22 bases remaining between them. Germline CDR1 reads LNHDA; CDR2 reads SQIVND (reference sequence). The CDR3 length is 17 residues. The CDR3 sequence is CASGNPLDYRDTGELFF. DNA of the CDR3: TGTGCCAGTGGAAACCCTCTCGATTACAGGGACACCGGGGAGCTGTTTTTT.

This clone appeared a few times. The CDR3 is CASSLGANSPLHF. The CDR3 coding sequence is TGTGCCAGCAGCTTAGGTGCAAATTCACCCCTCCACTTT. The chain uses TRBV13 and TRBJ1-6; D not certain. The germline V and J ends were trimmed by 0 bases and 7 bases, with 4 bases remaining between them. CDR1 PRHDT and CDR2 FYEKMQ come from the germline V gene (reference sequence). This CDR3 spans 13 amino acids.

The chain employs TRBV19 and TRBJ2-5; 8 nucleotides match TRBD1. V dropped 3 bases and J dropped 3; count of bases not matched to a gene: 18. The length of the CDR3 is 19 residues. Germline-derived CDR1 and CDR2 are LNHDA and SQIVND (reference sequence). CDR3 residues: CASSMGQAGLGWLKETQYF. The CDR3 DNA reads TGTGCCAGTAGTATGGGACAGGCGGGTCTCGGTTGGCTTAAAGAGACCCAGTACTTC.

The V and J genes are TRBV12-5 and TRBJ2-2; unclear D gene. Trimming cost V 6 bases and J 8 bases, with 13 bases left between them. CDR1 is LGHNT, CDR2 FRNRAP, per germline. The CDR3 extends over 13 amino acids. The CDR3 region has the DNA TGTGCTAGTGGCGCAACTTCCAGGGGGGAGCTGTTTTTT. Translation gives CASGATSRGELFF.

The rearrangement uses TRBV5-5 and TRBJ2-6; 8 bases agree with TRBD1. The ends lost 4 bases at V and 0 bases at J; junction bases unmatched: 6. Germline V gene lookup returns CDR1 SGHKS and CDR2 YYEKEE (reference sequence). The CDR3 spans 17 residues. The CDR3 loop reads CASSPDRGSSGANVLTF. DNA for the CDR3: TGTGCCAGCAGCCCCGACAGGGGAAGCTCTGGGGCCAACGTCCTGACTTTC.

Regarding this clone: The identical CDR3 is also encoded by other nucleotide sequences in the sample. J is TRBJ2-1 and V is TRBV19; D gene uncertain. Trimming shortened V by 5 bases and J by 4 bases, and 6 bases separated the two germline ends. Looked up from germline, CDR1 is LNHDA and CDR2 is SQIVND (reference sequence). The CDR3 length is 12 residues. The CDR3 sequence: CASSAQYNEQFF. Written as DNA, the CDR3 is TGTGCCAGTAGTGCCCAATACAATGAGCAGTTCTTC.